What follows are 27 T cell receptor beta chains derived from one specimen sequenced in a study of neoadjuvant anti-PD-1 for oral cavity cancer. Profiling relied on immunoSEQ multiplex PCR, and the TCRdb table lists in-frame clones only, not all of them. The sample has around 81,000 clones, 70% to 85% seen once; the top ten hold 2.5% to 3.5%. The sample was PBMCs, taken before nivolumab (anti-PD-1) treatment. These receptors all stem from a person between 40 and 85 years old with oral cavity squamous cell carcinoma.

The chain combines TRBV6-5 with TRBJ2-7, with 7 positions matching TRBD1. Germline V gene sequence: CDR1 MNHEY, CDR2 SVGAGI. This CDR3 contains 14 residues. Unmatched junction bases numbered 7, after V lost 5 bases and J lost 3 bases. Here the CDR3 DNA reads TGTGCCAGCAGTCCTGGGACAGAAAACTACGAGCAGTACTTC. It specifies CASSPGTENYEQYF.

This sequence joins TRBV13 and TRBJ1-2; D gene unclear. Germline loops: CDR1 PRHDT, CDR2 FYEKMQ (reference sequence). V lost 2 bases to trimming and J lost 1 base, with 8 bases between them. CDR3 length: 14 amino acids. The CDR3 sequence is CASSLMAVNYGYTF. The CDR3 DNA is TGTGCCAGCAGCTTAATGGCTGTTAACTATGGCTACACCTTC.

The genes are TRBV5-1 and TRBJ1-1; 9 positions match TRBD1. Germline CDR1 is SGHRS and CDR2 is YFSETQ. The CDR3 length is 15 residues. The ends lost 4 bases at V and 0 bases at J; junction bases unmatched: 4. CDR3 sequence reads: CASSTGQGLNTEAFF. The DNA for the CDR3 is TGCGCCAGCAGCACCGGACAGGGGTTGAACACTGAAGCTTTCTTT.

This chain uses TRBV7-9 with TRBJ2-2; D is ambiguous. This CDR3 is 13 amino acids long. Per the germline V gene, CDR1 is SEHNR and CDR2 is FQNEAQ (reference sequence). Trimming left V 5 bases short and J 3 bases short, with 7 bases between. As DNA, the CDR3 is TGTGCCAGCAGCCCACCTTACACCGGGGAGCTGTTTTTT. Translation gives CASSPPYTGELFF.

The chain combines TRBV29-1 with TRBJ1-2; weak D call: TRBD1 (6 bases). Trimming cost V 4 bases and J 5 bases, with 14 bases left between them. The CDR3 totals 13 residues. The germline V gene has CDR1 SQVTM and CDR2 ANQGSEA. The CDR3 bases are TGCAGCGTTGTCAGGGGAAGGGAGTATGGCTACACCTTC. Translation gives CSVVRGREYGYTF.

CDR3 nucleotides: TGTGCCAGCAGTAGAGCCGGGACCAACTACGAGCAGTACTTC. Translation gives CASSRAGTNYEQYF. This chain uses TRBV27 with TRBJ2-7; D may be TRBD1 or TRBD2 (5 bases each). The CDR3 spans 14 residues. The V end was cut by 5 bases, the J end by 3 bases, with 14 bases between. Germline lookup yields CDR1 MNHEY and CDR2 SMNVEV (reference sequence).

The V and J genes are TRBV5-1 and TRBJ1-1, with 10 bases identical to TRBD1. V gave up 0 bases and J gave up 5 bases; unmatched junction bases: 7. The CDR3 has 16 residues. The germline V gene encodes CDR1 SGHRS and CDR2 YFSETQ. CDR3 DNA sequence: TGCGCCAGCAGCTTGGAAGACAGGGGGCTCCGTACTGAAGCTTTCTTT. Amino acid sequence: CASSLEDRGLRTEAFF.

The chain recombines TRBV7-3 with TRBJ2-1; TRBD2 might be the D (5 bases). V lost 0 bases to trimming and J lost 2 bases, with 11 bases between them. CDR3 length equals 16 residues. Germline V gives CDR1 SGHTA, CDR2 FQGTGA. The CDR3 here is CASSLTGPSPYNEQFF. The CDR3 coding sequence is TGTGCCAGCAGCTTAACTGGGCCTAGCCCCTACAATGAGCAGTTCTTC.

This clone showed up just a few times. J is TRBJ1-1 and V is TRBV2; possibly TRBD1 for D (5 bases). V was shortened by 6 bases and J by 5 bases, with 22 bases between the two germline ends. CDR1 is SNHLY, CDR2 FYNNEI, per germline. The CDR3 is 16 residues long. DNA of the CDR3: TGTGCCAGCAGAGCGCAGGGTGACCGCCGGGGGACTGAAGCTTTCTTT. It encodes CASRAQGDRRGTEAFF.

The gene calls are TRBV29-1 and TRBJ2-3; D is possibly TRBD1 (6 bases). The CDR3 totals 12 residues. V was clipped by 7 bases and J by 4 bases, with 12 bases between them. The germline CDR1 and CDR2 sequences are SQVTM and ANQGSEA. CDR3 amino acids: CSGRTDSDTQYF. The CDR3 DNA reads as TGCAGCGGGAGGACAGATTCAGATACGCAGTATTTT.

With respect to this clone: Mismatch with germline at one junction end may stem from a read error. This chain uses TRBV7-7 with TRBJ2-1; D gene unclear. Germline V gives CDR1 SSHAT, CDR2 FNYEAQ (reference sequence). The CDR3 covers 14 residues. CDR3 nucleotide sequence: TGTGCTAGCAGCTTAGCCGACTGGGCTGGTGAGCAGTTCTTC. Amino acid sequence: CASSLADWAGEQFF.

This clone came up once. CDR3 DNA sequence: TGTGCCAGCAGCCAGACAGAGCAGTTCTTC. It yields the protein CASSQTEQFF. The V call is TRBV11-2, the J call TRBJ2-1; no reliable D call. The V gene lost 5 bases and the J gene lost 10 bases, with 6 bases spanning the gap. The CDR3 has 10 amino acids. CDR1 is SGHAT, CDR2 FQNNGV, per germline.

The V call is TRBV7-9, the J call TRBJ2-1; 7 nucleotides match TRBD2. With V trimmed by 5 bases and J by 0 bases, 10 bases remained unmatched. CDR1 is SEHNR and CDR2 is FQNEAQ in the germline V gene (reference sequence). This CDR3 spans 17 amino acids. The CDR3 protein is CASSPVAGASSYNEQFF. The CDR3 DNA sequence: TGTGCCAGCAGCCCTGTAGCGGGTGCGAGCTCCTACAATGAGCAGTTCTTC.

This chain links TRBV5-1 with TRBJ1-1; 10 nucleotides line up with TRBD1. The CDR3 has 17 residues. Per germline, CDR1 SGHRS and CDR2 YFSETQ. The trim removed 3 bases at V and 4 bases at J, leaving 12 bases unmatched. In DNA form, the CDR3 reads TGCGCCAGCAGCTCACGACAGGGGGCGAGTGGGGGCACTGAAGCTTTCTTT. Translation: CASSSRQGASGGTEAFF.

J is TRBJ2-7 and V is TRBV19; maybe TRBD2 (6 bases). The germline CDR1 and CDR2 sequences are LNHDA and SQIVND (reference sequence). The CDR3 length is 14 residues. Trimming removed 6 bases at V and 0 bases at J, with 12 bases between. As DNA, the CDR3 is TGTGCCAGTAGAGGCAGCGGGCTCTCCTACGAGCAGTACTTC. This codes for CASRGSGLSYEQYF.

V usage is TRBV19 and J usage is TRBJ2-5; D remains unclear. Germline V gives CDR1 LNHDA, CDR2 SQIVND (reference sequence). The V end lost 3 bases, the J end lost 0 bases, and 8 bases lay between the germline ends. The CDR3 is 14 residues long. CDR3 bases: TGTGCCAGTAGTATCGCCATCAACCAAGAGACCCAGTACTTC. It yields the protein CASSIAINQETQYF.

This clone was seen a single time. The chain joins TRBV7-6 to TRBJ2-3; weak D call: TRBD2 (5 bases). The CDR3 runs 15 residues. V was shortened by 6 bases and J by 4 bases, with 17 bases between the two germline ends. Germline V gives CDR1 SGHVS, CDR2 FNYEAQ. CDR3 loop: CASSSSGKSADTQYF. CDR3 sequence (DNA): TGTGCCAGCAGTTCATCCGGGAAAAGCGCAGATACGCAGTATTTT.

The rearrangement uses TRBV18 and TRBJ2-7, with D unresolved. V was pared by 2 bases and J by 5 bases, with 13 bases between. Germline V gives CDR1 KGHSH, CDR2 LQKENI. The CDR3 is 14 amino acids. CDR3 DNA: TGTGCCAGCTCACCAGGGCAGCAGGAGAACGAGCAGTACTTC. Translation gives CASSPGQQENEQYF.

The J gene is TRBJ1-4, the V gene TRBV5-1, with D tentatively TRBD1 (6 bases). The V and J ends lost 4 bases and 3 bases respectively, with 10 bases between them. Germline loops: CDR1 SGHRS, CDR2 YFSETQ. There are 14 residues in the CDR3. The CDR3 region has the DNA TGCGCCAGCAGCACAGAGGGGGCTAATGAAAAACTGTTTTTT. It codes for CASSTEGANEKLFF.

A few counts support this clone. This rearrangement joins TRBV5-1 to TRBJ1-1, with D perhaps TRBD1 (5 bases). The CDR3 covers 16 residues. Trimming stripped 3 bases from V and 2 bases from J, with 17 bases between. Germline loops: CDR1 SGHRS, CDR2 YFSETQ. CDR3 in DNA: TGCGCCAGCAGCTGGGGGGGTCCCCAGGTAAACACTGAAGCTTTCTTT. Translating it yields CASSWGGPQVNTEAFF.

This clone was observed a single time. The chain has TRBV11-2 and TRBJ2-1; a weak D match, TRBD1 (5 bases). Trimming shortened V by 6 bases and J by 9 bases, and 12 bases separated the two germline ends. This CDR3 region has 12 residues. The germline V gene encodes CDR1 SGHAT and CDR2 FQNNGV. As DNA, the CDR3 is TGTGCCAGCAGGTCGACAGCTACTGAGCAGTTCTTC. It encodes CASRSTATEQFF.

The chain is built from TRBV5-1 and TRBJ2-7; TRBD1 matches at 8 bases. Germline CDR1 SGHRS, CDR2 YFSETQ. The V segment lost 4 bases and the J segment 2 bases; nucleotides outside the gene matches: 5. This CDR3 comprises 14 residues. Written as DNA, the CDR3 is TGCGCCAGCAGCGGGGGACAGGTTGCCTACGAGCAGTACTTC. The encoded protein is CASSGGQVAYEQYF.

The V and J genes are TRBV28 and TRBJ2-1; 9 bases line up with TRBD2. Germline CDR1 is MDHEN and CDR2 is SYDVKM. The V segment lost 8 bases and the J segment 6 bases; nucleotides outside the gene matches: 5. The CDR3 is 13 amino acids. This chain's CDR3 is CASWTSDFNEQFF. CDR3 in DNA: TGTGCCAGCTGGACTAGCGACTTCAATGAGCAGTTCTTC.

The genes are TRBV6-5 and TRBJ1-2; D is unclear. The CDR3 sequence is 13 residues long. Germline CDR1 MNHEY, CDR2 SVGAGI. Trimming shortened V by 4 bases and J by 8 bases, and 14 bases separated the two germline ends. Here the CDR3 DNA reads TGTGCCAGCAGTTCCTCGGGTTACCAAGGCTACACCTTC. Its translation is CASSSSGYQGYTF.

The gene calls are TRBV25-1 and TRBJ2-2; possible D gene TRBD1, 6 bases. The CDR3 sequence is 13 residues long. CDR1 and CDR2 (germline): MGHDK, SYGVNS. Trimming left V 3 bases short and J 6 bases short, with 8 bases between. DNA for the CDR3: TGTGCCAGCAGTGAGCACAGGGCCGGGGAGCTGTTTTTT. This gives the protein CASSEHRAGELFF. Together with reference TRBV25-1 and TRBJ2-2, the CDR3 gives the full variable domain: EADIYQTPRYLVIGTGKKITLECSQTMGHDKMYWYQQDPGMELHLIHYSYGVNSTEKGDLSSESTVSRIRTEHFPLTLESARPSHTSQYLCASSEHRAGELFFGEGSRLTVL.

The chain links TRBV7-9 to TRBJ2-5; no firm D call. Germline CDR1 reads SEHNR; CDR2 reads FQNEAQ (reference sequence). The CDR3 is 13 residues long. The V end was cut by 5 bases, the J end by 5 bases, with 12 bases between. CDR3 nucleotides: TGTGCCAGCAGCAGGGCCCCGGAGGAGACCCAGTACTTC. It codes for CASSRAPEETQYF.

This clone has only a few counts. The rearrangement uses TRBV5-4 and TRBJ2-2; tentatively, D is TRBD2 (5 bases). The germline CDR1 and CDR2 sequences are SGHNT and YYREEE (reference sequence). V shed 1 base and J shed 5 bases, with 18 bases lying between them. This CDR3 has 17 amino acids. The CDR3 nucleotides read TGTGCCAGCAGCTTGAATCCCCTCGGAGCGGATACCGGGGAGCTGTTTTTT. Amino acids: CASSLNPLGADTGELFF.